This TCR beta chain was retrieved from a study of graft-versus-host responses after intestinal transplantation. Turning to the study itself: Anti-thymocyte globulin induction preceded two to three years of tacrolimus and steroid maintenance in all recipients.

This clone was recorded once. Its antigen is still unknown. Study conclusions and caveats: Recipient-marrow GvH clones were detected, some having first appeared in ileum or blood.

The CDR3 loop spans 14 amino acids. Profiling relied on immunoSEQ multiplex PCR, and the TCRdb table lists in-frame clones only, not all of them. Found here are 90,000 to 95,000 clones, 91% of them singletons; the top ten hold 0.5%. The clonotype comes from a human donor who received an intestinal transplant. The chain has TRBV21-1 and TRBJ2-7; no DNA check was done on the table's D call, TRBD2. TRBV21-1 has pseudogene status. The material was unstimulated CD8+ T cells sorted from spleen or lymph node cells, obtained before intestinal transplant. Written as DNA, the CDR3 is TGTGCCAGCAGCAAAGCGGGACTGCCCTACGAGCAGTACTTC. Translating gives CASSKAGLPYEQYF.